Listed below are T cell receptor beta chains from one sample, sequenced in a study of regulatory T cells in long-lasting Graves disease. In TCRdb, the multiplex PCR reads were re-called with MiXCR into one record per CDR3 protein. The data show hundreds of thousands of distinct CDR3 sequences, 25% to 35% seen once. The specimen comprised peripheral blood mononuclear cells (PBMCs), sampled when the disease was refractory, from a patient treated with antithyroid drugs. These receptors all come from a female donor with Graves disease. Both conserved end residues are part of each CDR3. D genes are given only for firm matches. The listing skips clone size in some rows; elsewhere it reads once, few, many or a size class.

D gene: .; J gene: TRBJ2-2; V gene: TRBV12-3/TRBV12-4; clone size: .; CDR3 DNA: TGTGCCAGCAGTTTAGGACTATTGGGCGGTGCCGGGGAGCTGTTTTTT; CDR3 protein: CASSLGLLGGAGELFF
D gene: TRBD1; J gene: TRBJ1-2; V gene: TRBV5-5; clone size: few; CDR3 DNA: TGTGCCAGCAGCTTTCCGGGACAGGGGTATGGCTACACCTTC; CDR3 protein: CASSFPGQGYGYTF
D gene: .; J gene: TRBJ1-1; V gene: TRBV20-1; clone size: many; CDR3 DNA: TGCAGTGCTCCCCGGTCAGGAGAAAGGGTAGGGACTGAAGCTTTCTTT; CDR3 protein: CSAPRSGERVGTEAFF
D gene: .; J gene: TRBJ1-1; V gene: TRBV12-3/TRBV12-4; clone size: many; CDR3 DNA: TGTGCCAGCAGTTTACGGGGGGCGCTCAGTGAAGCTTTCTTT; CDR3 protein: CASSLRGALSEAFF
D gene: .; J gene: TRBJ2-1; V gene: TRBV28; clone size: .; CDR3 DNA: TGTGCCAGCAGTCTTACTTTGGGTGAGCAGTTCTTC; CDR3 protein: CASSLTLGEQFF
D gene: TRBD1; J gene: TRBJ2-2; V gene: TRBV5-1; clone size: once; CDR3 DNA: TGCGCCAGCAGCTTGTCCCCCTGGTCAGGGGGCTACACCGGGGAGCTGTTTTTT; CDR3 protein: CASSLSPWSGGYTGELFF
D gene: .; J gene: TRBJ1-1; V gene: TRBV11-2; clone size: many; CDR3 DNA: TGTGCCACCACCGGGACGGGGAACACTGAAGCTTTCTTT; CDR3 protein: CATTGTGNTEAFF
D gene: TRBD1; J gene: TRBJ1-6; V gene: TRBV19; clone size: .; CDR3 DNA: TGTGCCAGTAGGAAACAGGGGGCTAATTCACCCCTCCACTTT; CDR3 protein: CASRKQGANSPLHF
D gene: .; J gene: TRBJ2-7; V gene: TRBV12-3/TRBV12-4; clone size: few; CDR3 DNA: TGTGCCAGCAGTCCACCCTTTTTTGCGGGCGAAGAGCAGTACTTC; CDR3 protein: CASSPPFFAGEEQYF
D gene: .; J gene: TRBJ2-7; V gene: TRBV7-3; clone size: few; CDR3 DNA: TGTGCCAGCAGCCCTCTGGGGCTAGCCGCCGACTACGAGCAGTACTTC; CDR3 protein: CASSPLGLAADYEQYF
D gene: .; J gene: TRBJ1-1; V gene: TRBV6-1; clone size: .; CDR3 DNA: TGTGCCAGCAGTGAAAAACAGGGAAACACTGAAGCTTTCTTT; CDR3 protein: CASSEKQGNTEAFF
D gene: TRBD1; J gene: TRBJ2-2; V gene: TRBV27; clone size: few; CDR3 DNA: TGTGCCAGCAGGAGCCTCGACAGGGACACCGGGGAGCTGTTTTTT; CDR3 protein: CASRSLDRDTGELFF
D gene: .; J gene: TRBJ2-7; V gene: TRBV7-3; clone size: .; CDR3 DNA: TGTGCCAGCAGCTACGGGGGGCGCTACGAGCAGTACTTC; CDR3 protein: CASSYGGRYEQYF
D gene: .; J gene: TRBJ1-1; V gene: TRBV12-3/TRBV12-4; clone size: many; CDR3 DNA: TGTGCCAGCAGTTTAAGGGGGTACACTGAAGCTTTCTTT; CDR3 protein: CASSLRGYTEAFF
D gene: .; J gene: TRBJ1-5; V gene: TRBV5-6; clone size: .; CDR3 DNA: TGTGCCAGCAGCCGACCGTCTCAGCCCCAGCATTTT; CDR3 protein: CASSRPSQPQHF
D gene: .; J gene: TRBJ1-1; V gene: TRBV7-8; clone size: .; CDR3 DNA: TGTGCCAGCAGCTTAAGGGAGACGAACACTGAAGCTTTCTTT; CDR3 protein: CASSLRETNTEAFF
D gene: .; J gene: TRBJ1-5; V gene: TRBV7-2; clone size: many; CDR3 DNA: TGTGCCAGCAGCCAACAGGGAGCACGGTTTAGCAATCAGCCCCAGCATTTT; CDR3 protein: CASSQQGARFSNQPQHF
D gene: .; J gene: TRBJ2-2; V gene: TRBV27; clone size: .; CDR3 DNA: TGTGCCAGCAGTTTAACGAAAGTACAGGGAGCCGGGGAGCTGTTTTTT; CDR3 protein: CASSLTKVQGAGELFF
D gene: .; J gene: TRBJ1-3; V gene: TRBV29-1; clone size: .; CDR3 DNA: TGCAGCGTTTACGGACGTGGGGACACCATATATTTT; CDR3 protein: CSVYGRGDTIYF
D gene: .; J gene: TRBJ1-2; V gene: TRBV29-1; clone size: .; CDR3 DNA: TGCAGCGTCGACGCAACTAAGGGATTTGGCTACACCTTC; CDR3 protein: CSVDATKGFGYTF
D gene: TRBD1; J gene: TRBJ1-4; V gene: TRBV20-1; clone size: few; CDR3 DNA: TGCAGTGCTAGAGGCCTTGCGGACAGGGATGAAAAACTGTTTTTT; CDR3 protein: CSARGLADRDEKLFF
D gene: .; J gene: TRBJ1-1; V gene: TRBV11-2; clone size: few; CDR3 DNA: TGTGCCAGCAGCTTAGGGGAACAGGGGAACACTGAAGCTTTCTTT; CDR3 protein: CASSLGEQGNTEAFF
D gene: TRBD1; J gene: TRBJ1-1; V gene: TRBV13; clone size: .; CDR3 DNA: TGTGCCAGCAGCTGGGACAGAGGGGGTGAAGCTTTCTTT; CDR3 protein: CASSWDRGGEAFF
D gene: TRBD1; J gene: TRBJ1-6; V gene: TRBV6-5; clone size: many; CDR3 DNA: TGTGCCAGCAGTTACTCCGGGACAGGGTCCTATAATTCACCCCTCCACTTT; CDR3 protein: CASSYSGTGSYNSPLHF
D gene: TRBD1; J gene: TRBJ1-1; V gene: TRBV28; clone size: .; CDR3 DNA: TGTGCCAGCAGAGCACCTGGGACAGCGGGCGCTGAAGCTCTCTTT; CDR3 protein: CASRAPGTAGAEALF
D gene: TRBD2; J gene: TRBJ2-2; V gene: TRBV4-2; clone size: .; CDR3 DNA: TGTGCCAGCACCCAACAAGCGGGAGGGAACACCGGGGAGCTGTTTTTT; CDR3 protein: CASTQQAGGNTGELFF
D gene: TRBD2; J gene: TRBJ2-7; V gene: TRBV11-2; clone size: .; CDR3 DNA: TGTGCCAGCAGCCCCCCAACTAGCGATACATCCCTGCAGTACTTC; CDR3 protein: CASSPPTSDTSLQYF
D gene: TRBD2; J gene: TRBJ2-7; V gene: TRBV7-9; clone size: .; CDR3 DNA: TGTGCCAGCAGCTTAGTCCGTTGGAGCGGGAGTGTCTACGAGCAGTACTTC; CDR3 protein: CASSLVRWSGSVYEQYF
D gene: TRBD1; J gene: TRBJ1-2; V gene: TRBV19; clone size: many; CDR3 DNA: TGTGCCAGCACTTTGGGACAGAACTATGGCTACACCTTC; CDR3 protein: CASTLGQNYGYTF
D gene: .; J gene: TRBJ2-7; V gene: TRBV11-1; clone size: few; CDR3 DNA: TGTGCCAGCAGCTTAGGGGGCAAGTCTGGGGACGAGCAGTACTTC; CDR3 protein: CASSLGGKSGDEQYF
D gene: .; J gene: TRBJ2-7; V gene: TRBV5-1; clone size: .; CDR3 DNA: TGCGCCAGCAGCTTGGGAGGGGTGACCAGAGGCTCCTACGAGCAGTACTTC; CDR3 protein: CASSLGGVTRGSYEQYF
D gene: TRBD1; J gene: TRBJ1-2; V gene: TRBV28; clone size: many; CDR3 DNA: TGTGCCACAGACAGGGTAGGCTACACCTTC; CDR3 protein: CATDRVGYTF
D gene: .; J gene: TRBJ2-2; V gene: TRBV2; clone size: few; CDR3 DNA: TGTGCCAGCAGTGAGCGGGACAACGGCCCCGGGGAGCTGTTTTTT; CDR3 protein: CASSERDNGPGELFF
D gene: TRBD1; J gene: TRBJ1-1; V gene: TRBV6-1; clone size: many; CDR3 DNA: TGTGCCAGCAGTGAATTGGACAGGGAAGCTTTCTTT; CDR3 protein: CASSELDREAFF
D gene: .; J gene: TRBJ1-1; V gene: TRBV29-1; clone size: .; CDR3 DNA: TGCAGCGACAAACTAGGGGGGAGAACTGAAGCTTTCTTT; CDR3 protein: CSDKLGGRTEAFF
D gene: .; J gene: TRBJ1-5; V gene: TRBV20-1; clone size: .; CDR3 DNA: TGCAGTGCTAGAGATCTTGGAGTTGGACAGCCCCAGCATTTT; CDR3 protein: CSARDLGVGQPQHF
D gene: .; J gene: TRBJ1-2; V gene: TRBV20-1; clone size: .; CDR3 DNA: TGCAGTGCTAGTGGTCGTCCCGTAGTCGATGGCTACACCTTC; CDR3 protein: CSASGRPVVDGYTF
D gene: TRBD1; J gene: TRBJ1-2; V gene: TRBV29-1; clone size: few; CDR3 DNA: TGCAGCGTCGGGACAGGGGACGGCTATGGCTACACCTTC; CDR3 protein: CSVGTGDGYGYTF
D gene: TRBD2; J gene: TRBJ2-7; V gene: TRBV30; clone size: once; CDR3 DNA: TGTGCCTGGAGACCCGGGACTAGCGGAAGCTCCTACGAGCAGTACTTC; CDR3 protein: CAWRPGTSGSSYEQYF
D gene: .; J gene: TRBJ2-7; V gene: TRBV27; clone size: .; CDR3 DNA: TGTGCCAGCAGTTTAAGGTTTCCGAACTACGAGCAGTACTTC; CDR3 protein: CASSLRFPNYEQYF
D gene: TRBD2; J gene: TRBJ2-7; V gene: TRBV20-1; clone size: .; CDR3 DNA: TGCAGTGCTAGAACGACTAGCGGACTGTACGAGCAGTACTTC; CDR3 protein: CSARTTSGLYEQYF
D gene: .; J gene: TRBJ1-4; V gene: TRBV2; clone size: many; CDR3 DNA: TGTGCCAGCAGTGACTCAACAGGGTTAAGTGAAAAACTGTTTTTT; CDR3 protein: CASSDSTGLSEKLFF
D gene: TRBD1; J gene: TRBJ1-6; V gene: TRBV28; clone size: few; CDR3 DNA: TGTGCCAGCAGGATCGGACAGGGCAGGAATTCACCCCTCCACTTT; CDR3 protein: CASRIGQGRNSPLHF
D gene: .; J gene: TRBJ1-2; V gene: TRBV12-3/TRBV12-4; clone size: .; CDR3 DNA: TGTGCCAGCAGTTTCGAGACAACTAACTATGGCTACACCTTC; CDR3 protein: CASSFETTNYGYTF
D gene: TRBD1; J gene: TRBJ1-2; V gene: TRBV7-9; clone size: many; CDR3 DNA: TGTGCCAGCAGCGGAGGGACAGATTACTATGGCTACACCTTC; CDR3 protein: CASSGGTDYYGYTF
D gene: .; J gene: TRBJ1-4; V gene: TRBV19; clone size: .; CDR3 DNA: TGTGCCAGTAGTCCTGACAGGTGGACTGAAAAACTGTTTTTT; CDR3 protein: CASSPDRWTEKLFF
D gene: .; J gene: TRBJ2-1; V gene: TRBV13; clone size: .; CDR3 DNA: TGTGCCAGCAGCACCGACTTCAGCTCCTACAATGAGCAGTTCTTC; CDR3 protein: CASSTDFSSYNEQFF
D gene: .; J gene: TRBJ1-1; V gene: TRBV7-9; clone size: once; CDR3 DNA: TGTGCCAGCAGCTTACAACTAGGGGACATGGGCACTGAAGCTTTCTTT; CDR3 protein: CASSLQLGDMGTEAFF
D gene: .; J gene: TRBJ1-2; V gene: TRBV2; clone size: many; CDR3 DNA: TGTGCCAGCAGCGACCGGGTCCTCGTGGGAGGCTACACCTTC; CDR3 protein: CASSDRVLVGGYTF
D gene: TRBD1; J gene: TRBJ1-1; V gene: TRBV29-1; clone size: .; CDR3 DNA: TGCAGCTGCTCACCTACAGGGGACACTGAAGCTTTCTTT; CDR3 protein: CSCSPTGDTEAFF